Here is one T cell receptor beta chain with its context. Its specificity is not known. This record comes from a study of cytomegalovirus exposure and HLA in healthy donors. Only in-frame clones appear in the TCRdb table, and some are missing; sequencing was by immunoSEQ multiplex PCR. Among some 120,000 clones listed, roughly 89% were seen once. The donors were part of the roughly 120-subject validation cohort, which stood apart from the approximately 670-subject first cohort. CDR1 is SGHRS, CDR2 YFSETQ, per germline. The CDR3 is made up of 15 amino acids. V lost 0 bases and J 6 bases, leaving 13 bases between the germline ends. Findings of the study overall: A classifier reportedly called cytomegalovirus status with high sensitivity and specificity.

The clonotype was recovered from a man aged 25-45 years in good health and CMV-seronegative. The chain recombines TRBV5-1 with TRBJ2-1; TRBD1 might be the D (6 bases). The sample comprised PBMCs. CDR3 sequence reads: CASSLGGGFTNEQFF. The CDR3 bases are TGCGCCAGCAGCTTGGGAGGGGGATTCACCAATGAGCAGTTCTTC.